These 9 T cell receptor beta chains came from one sample sequenced in a study of shared clonotypes between healthy human individuals. Data came from immunoSEQ multiplex PCR; TCRdb stores just in-frame clones and leaves some out. Seen here are roughly 2,500,000 clones, over 85% observed once, and the top ten hold approximately 0.35%. The sample consisted of naive CD4+ T cells from PBMCs. Subset meaning: CD45RA+ positively selected. These TCRs come from a man aged 18 to 30 in good health. Some clones in this sample may be carry-over from other donors' samples.

The V call is TRBV18, the J call TRBJ2-7; 8 bases map to TRBD2. Unmatched junction bases numbered 5, after V lost 3 bases and J lost 4 bases. This CDR3 is built from 14 residues. Per the germline V gene, CDR1 is KGHSH and CDR2 is LQKENI. For the CDR3, the DNA is TGTGCCAGCTCACCGCCGGGGACTAGGTACGAGCAGTACTTC. This translates into CASSPPGTRYEQYF.

The chain uses TRBV10-3 and TRBJ2-2, with 7 bases identical to TRBD1. CDR1 is ENHRY and CDR2 is SYGVKD in the germline V gene. The CDR3 totals 15 residues. Trimming removed 4 bases from V and 0 bases from J; junction bases left unmatched: 2. The CDR3 region is CAISGTGSNTGELFF. As DNA, the CDR3 is TGTGCCATCAGTGGGACAGGATCGAACACCGGGGAGCTGTTTTTT.

This chain connects TRBV19 to TRBJ2-1, with 11 bases fitting TRBD2. This CDR3 comprises 15 residues. The germline V gene has CDR1 LNHDA and CDR2 SQIVND (reference sequence). Trimming removed 6 bases from V and 1 base from J; junction bases left unmatched: 2. CDR3: CASRGTSGSYNEQFF. The CDR3 region has the DNA TGTGCCAGTAGGGGGACTAGCGGATCCTACAATGAGCAGTTCTTC. The full variable domain, completed using reference TRBV19 and TRBJ2-1, is DGGITQSPKYLFRKEGQNVTLSCEQNLNHDAMYWYRQDPGQGLRLIYYSQIVNDFQKGDIAEGYSVSREKKESFPLTVTSAQKNPTAFYLCASRGTSGSYNEQFFGPGTRLTVL.

Concerning this clone: The same CDR3 arises from other DNA sequences in this sample as well. J is TRBJ2-3 and V is TRBV5-1, with D perhaps given as TRBD1 or TRBD2 (6 bases each). In germline, CDR1 is SGHRS, CDR2 YFSETQ. With 1 base removed from V and 4 bases from J, the gap between germline ends came to 13 bases. The CDR3 is made up of 15 amino acids. Here the CDR3 reads CASSLIVGGADTQYF. The CDR3 bases are TGCGCCAGCAGCTTGATTGTCGGGGGCGCAGATACGCAGTATTTT. Complete variable domain (other parts from reference TRBV5-1 and TRBJ2-3): KAGVTQTPRYLIKTRGQQVTLSCSPISGHRSVSWYQQTPGQGLQFLFEYFSETQRNKGNFPGRFSGRQFSNSRSEMNVSTLELGDSALYLCASSLIVGGADTQYFGPGTRLTVL.

The chain uses TRBV6-5 and TRBJ2-7; the match to TRBD1 covers 8 bases. The CDR3 is 16 amino acids. J lost 2 bases, V lost 0 bases, and 6 bases had no gene match. Looked up from germline, CDR1 is MNHEY and CDR2 is SVGAGI. CDR3 sequence (DNA): TGTGCCAGCAGTTACTCGGAGACAGGGGTGACCTACGAGCAGTACTTC. Protein product: CASSYSETGVTYEQYF.

Written as DNA, the CDR3 is TGTGCCAGCAGCACCGGGGACGAGACCCAGTACTTC. Translating it yields CASSTGDETQYF. The chain recombines TRBV28 with TRBJ2-5; D is tentatively TRBD1 or TRBD2 (5 bases each). V gave up 6 bases and J gave up 5 bases, with 10 bases separating them. The germline V gene has CDR1 MDHEN and CDR2 SYDVKM. The CDR3 length is 12 residues.

The CDR3 reads CASSILLAGVNEQFF. The DNA of the CDR3 is TGTGCCAGTAGTATTTTGCTAGCGGGAGTCAATGAGCAGTTCTTC. The gene calls are TRBV19 and TRBJ2-1; TRBD2 aligns across 10 bases. V dropped 3 bases and J dropped 6; count of bases not matched to a gene: 5. Looked up from germline, CDR1 is LNHDA and CDR2 is SQIVND (reference sequence). The CDR3 consists of 15 residues.

V gene TRBV28 combines with J gene TRBJ2-7, with a tentative D call TRBD2 (6 bases). The germline CDR1 and CDR2 sequences are MDHEN and SYDVKM. This CDR3 has 16 amino acids. The germline V and J ends were trimmed by 6 bases and 4 bases, with 22 bases remaining between them. The CDR3 DNA reads TGTGCCAGCAGCTCCCCGTCCCCGGGAGCTAATTACGAGCAGTACTTC. Translation gives CASSSPSPGANYEQYF.

The chain carries TRBV5-4 and TRBJ2-3; the D gene could be TRBD1 or TRBD2 (5 bases each). Deletions cut 4 bases from V and 4 bases from J, with 16 bases between. The CDR3 is made up of 15 amino acids. CDR1 and CDR2 from the germline V gene are SGHNT and YYREEE (reference sequence). CDR3 amino acids: CASSPGLLGPDTQYF. For the CDR3, the DNA is TGTGCCAGCAGCCCTGGACTTTTGGGGCCAGATACGCAGTATTTT. Full variable domain (outside the CDR3, taken from reference TRBV5-4 and TRBJ2-3): ETGVTQSPTHLIKTRGQQVTLRCSSQSGHNTVSWYQQALGQGPQFIFQYYREEENGRGNFPPRFSGLQFPNYSSELNVNALELDDSALYLCASSPGLLGPDTQYFGPGTRLTVL.